This T cell receptor (beta chain) appears in the sequencing data of a study of PD-1 blockade in classical Hodgkin lymphoma. In regard to this clone: Its antigen is not known.

There are 14 residues in the CDR3. Deletions cut 5 bases from V and 2 bases from J, with 10 bases between. CDR1 and CDR2 from the germline V gene are MDHEN and SYDVKM. Points from the study as a whole: The authors have not defined what causes the repertoire differences, possibly disease activity or prior therapy. Relative to healthy donors, newly diagnosed patients reportedly had lower baseline TCR diversity, which was reported as lower still in relapsed/refractory patients.

The time point here: cycle 4 day 1 (C4D1), after more than five weeks of nivolumab. Every patient had relapsed following autologous stem cell transplantation, and cohorts differed in brentuximab vedotin exposure. Generated by immunoSEQ multiplex PCR, the TCRdb table keeps only in-frame clones and is missing some. The profile shows approximately 38,000 clones, 70% to 85% of them singletons. The sequence came from a human donor with classical Hodgkin lymphoma. V usage is TRBV28 and J usage is TRBJ1-5, with D uncertain. The sample consisted of peripheral blood mononuclear cells (PBMCs), taken before the fourth cycle of nivolumab. The CDR3 region is CASSAYGRNQPQHF. The CDR3 region has the DNA TGTGCCAGCAGTGCCTACGGGCGCAATCAGCCCCAGCATTTT.